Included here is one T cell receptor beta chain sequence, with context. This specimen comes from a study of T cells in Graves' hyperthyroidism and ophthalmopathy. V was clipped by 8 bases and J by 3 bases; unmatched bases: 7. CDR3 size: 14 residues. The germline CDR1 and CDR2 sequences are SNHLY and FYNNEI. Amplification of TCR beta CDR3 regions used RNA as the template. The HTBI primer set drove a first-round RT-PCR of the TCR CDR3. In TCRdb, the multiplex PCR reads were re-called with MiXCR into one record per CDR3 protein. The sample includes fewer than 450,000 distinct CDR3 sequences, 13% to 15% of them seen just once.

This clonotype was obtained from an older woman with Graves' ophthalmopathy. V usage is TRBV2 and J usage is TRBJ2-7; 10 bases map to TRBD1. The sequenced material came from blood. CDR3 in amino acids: CASPSGTGVYEQYF. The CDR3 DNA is TGTGCCAGCCCTTCCGGGACAGGGGTCTACGAGCAGTACTTC.